This is a list of T cell receptor beta chains from one sample in a study of a mutant IDH1 vaccine in newly diagnosed glioma. The repertoire was sequenced with immunoSEQ multiplex PCR; TCRdb's copy has only in-frame clones and lacks some. The sample has 12,000 to 15,000 clones; approximately 92% are singletons. The material was PBMCs, obtained from a glioma patient treated with radiotherapy, temozolomide or both. These receptors were collected from a woman between 35 and 50 years old with glioma. Some clones in this sample may be carry-over from other donors' samples. Both conserved end residues are part of each CDR3. The D gene is left open where the match is weak. Clone size is not always given. Where it is, it says once, few, many or a class for expanded clones.

TRBJ1-5 | TRBV19 | - | - | CASQDRPNQPQHF | TGTGCCAGCCAAGACAGACCCAATCAGCCCCAGCATTTT
TRBJ2-6 | TRBV29-1 | - | - | CSVSHSGANVLTF | TGCAGCGTCTCCCACTCTGGGGCCAACGTCCTGACTTTC
TRBJ2-7 | TRBV30 | - | TRBD1 | CAWSGGRQGPEQYF | TGTGCCTGGAGTGGTGGAAGACAGGGACCCGAGCAGTACTTC
TRBJ1-5 | TRBV7-8 | - | - | CASSLGYSNQPQHF | TGTGCCAGCAGCTTGGGGTATAGCAATCAGCCCCAGCATTTT
TRBJ1-6 | TRBV6-6 | - | - | CASSYSTGHNSPLHF | TGTGCCAGCAGTTACTCGACAGGACATAATTCACCCCTCCACTTT
TRBJ2-3 | TRBV10-1 | - | - | CASSDLTGTDTQYF | TGCGCCAGCAGTGATTTGACCGGCACAGATACGCAGTATTTT
TRBJ1-1 | TRBV10-3 | - | - | CAISESEGAEAFF | TGTGCCATCAGTGAGTCGGAGGGCGCTGAAGCTTTCTTT
TRBJ2-7 | TRBV6-6 | - | TRBD1 | CASTRTGGSYEQYF | TGTGCCAGCACCCGAACAGGGGGCTCCTACGAGCAGTACTTC
TRBJ1-2 | TRBV19 | few | TRBD1 | CASSVVRGLTTYGYTF | TGTGCCAGTAGTGTAGTAAGGGGGCTTACTACCTATGGCTACACCTTC
TRBJ1-5 | TRBV18 | few | - | CASSPQGTVPQPQHF | TGTGCCAGCTCACCACAGGGTACCGTTCCGCAGCCCCAGCATTTT
TRBJ1-5 | TRBV27 | - | - | CASNLQFSNQPQHF | TGTGCCAGCAATTTACAGTTTAGCAATCAGCCCCAGCATTTT
TRBJ1-1 | TRBV7-2 | - | - | CASSLVPGTEAFF | TGTGCCAGCAGCTTAGTCCCCGGCACTGAAGCTTTCTTT
TRBJ2-1 | TRBV7-2 | - | - | CASSPSGFSYNEQFF | TGTGCCAGCAGCCCCAGCGGGTTCTCCTACAATGAGCAGTTCTTC
TRBJ2-1 | TRBV18 | - | - | CASSSDSDNEQFF | TGTGCCAGCTCATCGGACAGCGACAATGAGCAGTTCTTC
TRBJ2-1 | TRBV6-1 | - | - | CASSTGNEQFF | TGTGCCAGCAGTACAGGGAATGAGCAGTTCTTC
TRBJ1-1 | TRBV29-1 | - | - | CSAGMGGPSGTEAFF | TGCAGCGCCGGGATGGGGGGGCCGTCCGGCACTGAAGCTTTCTTT
TRBJ2-1 | TRBV11-2 | few | - | CASSLRDWDWEQFF | TGTGCCAGCAGCTTACGGGACTGGGACTGGGAGCAGTTCTTC
TRBJ2-5 | TRBV29-1 | - | - | CSVFGRSRAGETQYF | TGCAGCGTTTTTGGGAGGTCCCGAGCCGGAGAGACCCAGTACTTC
TRBJ1-5 | TRBV4-1 | - | - | CASSQDGGLSQPQHF | TGCGCCAGCAGCCAAGATGGGGGTTTGTCGCAGCCCCAGCATTTT
TRBJ2-5 | TRBV9 | - | - | CASSVGDIQETQYF | TGTGCCAGCAGCGTAGGGGACATCCAAGAGACCCAGTACTTC
TRBJ1-4 | TRBV7-2 | - | - | CASSPPSGDEKLFF | TGTGCCAGCAGTCCCCCGAGCGGAGATGAAAAACTGTTTTTT
TRBJ1-2 | TRBV29-1 | once | - | CSVIQDNYGYTF | TGCAGTGTGATCCAGGATAACTATGGCTACACCTTC
TRBJ1-3 | TRBV30 | - | - | CAWRPPGNTIYF | TGTGCCTGGAGACCACCTGGAAACACCATATATTTT
TRBJ2-1 | TRBV12-5 | - | TRBD1 | CASGLVGTGGNEQFF | TGTGCTAGTGGTTTGGTTGGGACAGGGGGCAATGAGCAGTTCTTC
TRBJ2-1 | TRBV9 | once | TRBD1 | CASSVEETGARNEQFF | TGTGCCAGCAGCGTAGAAGAGACAGGGGCGCGCAATGAGCAGTTCTTC
TRBJ2-5 | TRBV28 | - | - | CASSFESVWQETQYF | TGTGCCAGCAGTTTCGAGAGTGTATGGCAAGAGACCCAGTACTTC
TRBJ1-5 | TRBV18 | - | - | CASSPVDSNQPQHF | TGTGCCAGCTCACCGGTGGACAGCAATCAGCCCCAGCATTTT
TRBJ2-3 | TRBV19 | - | TRBD1 | CASSRLPGQGQDTQYF | TGTGCCAGTAGTCGTCTACCGGGACAGGGACAAGATACGCAGTATTTT
TRBJ2-1 | TRBV19 | - | - | CASSIRYNEQFF | TGTGCCAGTAGTATTCGTTACAATGAGCAGTTCTTC
TRBJ2-7 | TRBV5-1 | - | - | CASSTGQLSPYEQYF | TGCGCCAGCAGCACTGGACAGCTCAGCCCCTACGAGCAGTACTTC
TRBJ2-7 | TRBV18 | - | - | CASSPPDGSYEQYF | TGTGCCAGCTCACCACCGGACGGATCATACGAGCAGTACTTC
TRBJ1-1 | TRBV27 | - | TRBD1 | CASSTQGAGTEAFF | TGTGCCAGCAGTACACAGGGGGCGGGAACTGAAGCTTTCTTT
TRBJ2-1 | TRBV18 | - | TRBD2 | CASSPPGLAGGPSEQFF | TGTGCCAGCTCACCTCCGGGACTAGCGGGAGGGCCTAGTGAGCAGTTCTTC
TRBJ2-7 | TRBV5-4 | once | - | CASSSNSYEQYF | TGTGCCAGCAGCTCAAACAGTTACGAGCAGTACTTC
TRBJ2-7 | TRBV6-5 | - | TRBD1 | CASRPQGRLFDEQYF | TGTGCCAGCAGACCACAGGGGCGCCTCTTCGACGAGCAGTACTTC
TRBJ2-2 | TRBV2 | once | - | CASRDNFVGELFF | TGTGCCAGCAGGGACAACTTTGTGGGGGAGCTGTTTTTT
TRBJ2-7 | TRBV21-1 | - | - | CASGTQALRSYEQYF | TGTGCCAGCGGGACCCAGGCCCTCAGGTCCTACGAGCAGTACTTC